The 5 T cell receptor beta chains below were found in one sample sequenced in a study of blood T cell repertoires in COVID-19. The protocol was immunoSEQ multiplex PCR, while the TCRdb copy is restricted to in-frame clones and leaves out a portion. The table includes under 350,000 clones, under 90% detected once. Material: peripheral blood. The receptor set was obtained from a woman in her thirties with COVID-19, enrolled during active disease.

The chain carries TRBV11-1 and TRBJ1-2, with 7 nucleotides matching TRBD1. Germline-derived CDR1 and CDR2 are SGHAT and FQDESV (reference sequence). After removal of 2 bases from V and 7 bases from J, the junction contained 13 bases not matched to a gene. This CDR3 spans 16 amino acids. The CDR3 protein is CASSLTPAGGIGGYTF. CDR3 coding DNA: TGTGCCAGCAGCTTAACTCCGGCAGGGGGTATTGGTGGCTACACCTTC.

The rearrangement joins TRBV27 to TRBJ1-1, with D unresolved. The ends were cut back, 8 bases at V and 1 base at J, with 11 bases in the middle. Germline-derived CDR1 and CDR2 are MNHEY and SMNVEV (reference sequence). CDR3 size: 13 residues. As DNA, the CDR3 is TGTGCCAGCGGAAGAGGAGAGAACACTGAAGCTTTCTTT. This gives the protein CASGRGENTEAFF.

The V call is TRBV14, the J call TRBJ1-4, with 7 nucleotides matching TRBD1. CDR1 is SGHDN and CDR2 is FVKESK in the germline V gene. This CDR3 is built from 14 residues. With 2 bases clipped from V and 9 bases from J, the junction kept 6 bases outside the gene matches. The CDR3 coding sequence is TGTGCCAGCAGCCAATATGGCAGGGGGAAAAAACTGTTTTTT. This gives the protein CASSQYGRGKKLFF.

The chain combines TRBV28 with TRBJ1-4; unclear D gene. The CDR3 is made up of 14 amino acids. Deletions cut 1 base from V and 7 bases from J, with 10 bases between. In germline, CDR1 is MDHEN, CDR2 SYDVKM. The CDR3 loop reads CASSLSPAGEKLFF. DNA for the CDR3: TGTGCCAGCAGTTTATCCCCAGCGGGTGAAAAACTGTTTTTT.

This chain links TRBV6-2 or TRBV6-3 with TRBJ2-4; TRBD2 agrees at 7 bases. V was pared by 4 bases and J by 0 bases, with 6 bases of the junction left unmatched. This CDR3 is built from 16 residues. Per the germline V gene, CDR1 is MNHEY and CDR2 is SVGEGT. The CDR3 region is CASSWAGGGAKNIQYF. DNA for the CDR3: TGTGCCAGCAGTTGGGCTGGGGGGGGAGCCAAAAACATTCAGTACTTC.